Below, 11 T cell receptor beta chains from the same sample are listed, as sequenced in a study of blood T cell repertoires in COVID-19. Clones were read by immunoSEQ multiplex PCR, and TCRdb kept only the in-frame ones, dropping some. Counted here are approximately 200,000 clones, 80% to 90% occurring once; the ten biggest clones make up about 6%. Material for sequencing was peripheral blood. These receptors originate from a man in his 60s who had recovered from COVID-19.

The chain combines TRBV11-2 with TRBJ2-1; D remains ambiguous. Looked up from germline, CDR1 is SGHAT and CDR2 is FQNNGV. Between the trimmed V and J ends, which lost 4 bases and 4 bases, there was a span of 14 bases. CDR3 length: 15 amino acids. The CDR3 region is CASSYGGAGYNEQFF. The CDR3 DNA reads TGTGCCAGCAGCTACGGTGGAGCCGGGTACAATGAGCAGTTCTTC.

This clone showed up just once. The chain employs TRBV18 and TRBJ1-5, with TRBD1 identical over 9 bases. CDR1 is KGHSH, CDR2 LQKENI, per germline. J lost 6 bases, V lost 6 bases, and 18 bases had no gene match. This CDR3 has 18 residues. The DNA of the CDR3 is TGTGCCAGCTCCCGGAGCAACCCCAAGGACAGGGGAGGTCAGCCCCAGCATTTT. This gives the protein CASSRSNPKDRGGQPQHF.

The CDR3 bases are TGTGCCAGCAGCCCCCACCGCGGTAGCACTGAAGCTTTCTTT. Translated, it gives CASSPHRGSTEAFF. This rearrangement joins TRBV9 to TRBJ1-1; D gene unclear. Per the germline V gene, CDR1 is SGDLS and CDR2 is YYNGEE. Deletions cut 4 bases from V and 4 bases from J, with 14 bases between. This CDR3 is 14 amino acids long.

V usage is TRBV6-5 and J usage is TRBJ2-7; 8 bases are a match to TRBD1. Per the germline V gene, CDR1 is MNHEY and CDR2 is SVGAGI. V was clipped by 7 bases and J by 3 bases; unmatched bases: 8. The CDR3 extends over 14 amino acids. CDR3 protein: CASTHRGSFYEQYF. In nucleotides, the CDR3 is TGTGCCAGCACCCACAGGGGGTCGTTCTACGAGCAGTACTTC.

The gene calls are TRBV30 and TRBJ2-3; D remains ambiguous. Germline CDR1 is GTSNPN and CDR2 is SVGIG (reference sequence). The CDR3 extends over 14 amino acids. With 0 bases removed from V and 4 bases from J, the gap between germline ends came to 11 bases. CDR3 nucleotides: TGTGCCTGGAGTGTGTTACTATTGTCAGATACGCAGTATTTT. Its translation is CAWSVLLLSDTQYF.

The CDR3 protein is CAWRGRSTDTQYF. CDR3 bases: TGTGCCTGGAGGGGCAGAAGCACAGATACGCAGTATTTT. The chain recombines TRBV30 with TRBJ2-3; no clear D gene. The V end lost 3 bases, the J end lost 0 bases, and 7 bases lay between the germline ends. Looked up from germline, CDR1 is GTSNPN and CDR2 is SVGIG (reference sequence). The CDR3 runs 13 residues.

This clone was counted a single time. The J gene is TRBJ2-5, the V gene TRBV10-3; possibly TRBD2 for D (6 bases). V was cut by 7 bases and J by 2 bases, with 11 bases left in between. Germline lookup yields CDR1 ENHRY and CDR2 SYGVKD. The CDR3 covers 13 residues. The CDR3 DNA sequence: TGTGCCATCACGGGGAGGCCTCAAGAGACCCAGTACTTC. Protein product: CAITGRPQETQYF.

The V and J genes are TRBV11-1 and TRBJ2-7; 7 bases match TRBD2. CDR1 and CDR2 from the germline V gene are SGHAT and FQDESV (reference sequence). The CDR3 extends over 14 amino acids. The V and J ends lost 1 base and 2 bases, in that order; junction bases with no gene match: 2. The CDR3 nucleotides read TGTGCCAGCAGCTTAGGTCGGGGGGCCTACGAGCAGTACTTC. Its translation is CASSLGRGAYEQYF.

This clone has just one count. The chain has TRBV18 and TRBJ2-7, with 8 bases aligning to TRBD1. Germline-derived CDR1 and CDR2 are KGHSH and LQKENI. This CDR3 has 13 amino acids. The trim removed 4 bases at V and 6 bases at J, leaving 5 bases unmatched. The CDR3 is CASSLRTGTEQYF. In DNA form, the CDR3 reads TGTGCCAGCTCACTTAGGACAGGGACCGAGCAGTACTTC.

The sample holds one count of this clone. The chain is built from TRBV5-4 and TRBJ2-7; D might be TRBD2 (6 bases). V dropped 3 bases and J dropped 5 bases, with 18 bases sitting between them. Germline V gene data show CDR1 as SGHNT and CDR2 as YYREEE (reference sequence). CDR3 size: 15 residues. The CDR3 region has the DNA TGTGCCAGCAGCTCGAAGACTAGTTACGACCACGAGCAGTACTTC. Translation: CASSSKTSYDHEQYF.

The chain links TRBV9 to TRBJ2-7, with TRBD2 matching over 8 bases. The CDR3 loop spans 17 amino acids. Germline assignment: CDR1 SGDLS and CDR2 YYNGEE. V shed 4 bases and J 0 bases; nucleotides not matched to a gene: 12. The CDR3 protein is CASSPTFAGGGSYEQYF. The CDR3 coding sequence is TGTGCCAGCAGCCCAACCTTTGCGGGGGGAGGCTCCTACGAGCAGTACTTC.